A selection of T cell receptor beta chains follows, all from one sample in a study of blood T cell repertoires in COVID-19. Sequencing was performed with immunoSEQ multiplex PCR; in TCRdb, only in-frame clones are kept and a portion is missing. Of 350,000 to 550,000 clones listed, more than 85% are singletons. The material sequenced was peripheral blood. These receptors were obtained from a woman aged 25-40 years with acute or convalescent COVID-19. Both conserved end residues are part of each CDR3. The D gene is left open where the match is weak. For some rows the clone size is stated as once, few or many, or as a class when expanded; others skip it.

V	length	size	D	J	CDR3	DNA
TRBV3-1/TRBV3-2	16	-	TRBD1	TRBJ1-6	CASSRLDGTVNSPLHF	TGTGCCAGCAGCCGCTTAGACGGGACAGTTAATTCACCCCTCCACTTT
TRBV29-1	14	-	TRBD1	TRBJ2-2	CSVDSRDSTGELFF	TGCAGCGTTGATTCGAGGGACAGCACCGGGGAGCTGTTTTTT
TRBV28	14	few	TRBD1	TRBJ1-2	CASSQGQGSYGYTF	TGTGCCAGCAGCCAGGGACAGGGGAGTTATGGCTACACCTTC
TRBV21-1	13	-	-	TRBJ2-1	CASSKQGNNEQFF	TGTGCCAGCAGCAAACAGGGAAACAATGAGCAGTTCTTC
TRBV28	16	-	TRBD2	TRBJ2-1	CASSAPLAGAYNEQFF	TGTGCCAGCAGTGCTCCCTTGGCGGGGGCCTACAATGAGCAGTTCTTC
TRBV11-2	13	-	-	TRBJ2-3	CASSHAAGDTQYF	TGTGCCAGCAGCCACGCCGCAGGGGATACGCAGTATTTT
TRBV19	15	-	-	TRBJ2-5	CASSISGSRKETQYF	TGTGCCAGTAGTATATCTGGGAGTAGAAAAGAGACCCAGTACTTC
TRBV15	15	-	TRBD1	TRBJ2-7	CATSNGQERIYEQYF	TGTGCCACCAGCAACGGACAGGAACGGATCTACGAGCAGTACTTC
TRBV11-2	14	-	TRBD1	TRBJ2-1	CASSPRQGNNEQFF	TGTGCCAGCAGCCCGAGACAGGGCAACAATGAGCAGTTCTTC
TRBV10-3	14	-	-	TRBJ2-7	CAISQEGGLYEQYF	TGTGCCATCAGCCAGGAGGGGGGGCTTTACGAGCAGTACTTC
TRBV15	16	-	-	TRBJ1-4	CATSREYPGDNEKLFF	TGTGCCACCAGCAGAGAGTACCCCGGGGATAATGAAAAACTGTTTTTT
TRBV4-1	13	-	TRBD1	TRBJ1-2	CASSHRQGFGYTF	TGCGCCAGCAGCCACAGACAGGGGTTTGGCTACACCTTC
TRBV18	13	-	-	TRBJ1-2	CASSREGDSRYTF	TGTGCCAGCTCACGAGAAGGGGATAGTCGCTACACCTTC
TRBV6-5	15	-	-	TRBJ1-1	CATSREAFMNTEAFF	TGTGCCACCTCCAGGGAGGCCTTCATGAACACTGAAGCTTTCTTT
TRBV6-1	20	-	-	TRBJ1-5	CASSEAGFFGGGDGNQPQHF	TGTGCCAGCAGTGAAGCGGGGTTCTTTGGTGGGGGCGATGGCAATCAGCCCCAGCATTTT
TRBV19	17	-	TRBD1	TRBJ2-6	CASRRQGGSSGANVLTF	TGTGCCAGTAGGAGACAGGGGGGAAGCTCTGGGGCCAACGTCCTGACTTTC
TRBV27	14	-	-	TRBJ2-7	CASSLSRTTHEQYF	TGTGCCAGCAGTTTATCGCGGACTACTCACGAGCAGTACTTC
TRBV18	14	-	-	TRBJ1-1	CASSPRQDNTEAFF	TGTGCCAGCTCACCCCGACAGGACAACACTGAAGCTTTCTTT
TRBV24-1	15	-	TRBD1	TRBJ2-3	CATRRGPLSTDTQYF	TGTGCCACCAGAAGGGGGCCACTAAGCACAGATACGCAGTATTTT
TRBV7-3	13	-	-	TRBJ1-5	CASRDSIYQPQHF	TGTGCCAGCAGAGACTCCATCTATCAGCCCCAGCATTTT
TRBV11-3	14	-	TRBD1	TRBJ2-5	CASSPRTGEETQYF	TGTGCCAGCAGCCCTCGGACAGGGGAAGAGACCCAGTACTTC
TRBV5-1	19	-	TRBD2	TRBJ2-7	CASSTGTSGGSRIAYEQYF	TGCGCCAGCAGCACTGGGACTAGCGGGGGGTCACGGATTGCCTACGAGCAGTACTTC
TRBV24-1	16	-	-	TRBJ1-5	CATSDSRQGLWGPQHF	TGTGCCACCAGTGATTCGCGGCAGGGACTATGGGGGCCCCAGCATTTT
TRBV6-2/TRBV6-3	14	-	-	TRBJ2-5	CASTPGGTTPFQYF	TGTGCCAGCACCCCAGGGGGGACTACCCCTTTTCAGTACTTC
TRBV24-1	15	-	TRBD1	TRBJ1-4	CATSDNRGRYEKLFF	TGTGCCACCAGTGATAACAGGGGGCGGTATGAAAAACTGTTTTTT
TRBV18	14	few	TRBD1	TRBJ1-6	CASSPGQGGSPLHF	TGTGCCAGCTCACCGGGACAGGGAGGTTCACCCCTCCACTTT
TRBV9	15	-	-	TRBJ2-2	CASSVGREGGGELFF	TGTGCCAGCAGCGTAGGGAGGGAAGGAGGCGGGGAGCTGTTTTTT
TRBV13	15	once	TRBD1	TRBJ2-1	CASSLEGQGRYEQFF	TGTGCCAGCAGCTTAGAGGGACAGGGCCGGTATGAGCAGTTCTTC
TRBV11-3	14	-	TRBD1	TRBJ2-1	CASSPGGSYNEQFF	TGTGCCAGCAGCCCAGGGGGCTCCTACAATGAGCAGTTCTTC
TRBV4-2	16	-	-	TRBJ2-6	CASSQERGSGANVLTF	TGTGCCAGCAGCCAAGAACGGGGATCTGGGGCCAACGTCCTGACTTTC
TRBV6-6	14	few	-	TRBJ2-7	CASSYITGTYEQYF	TGTGCCAGCAGTTACATAACGGGGACCTACGAGCAGTACTTC
TRBV24-1	17	-	-	TRBJ2-2	CATSDLKLSENTGELFF	TGTGCCACCAGTGATTTAAAGTTGTCAGAGAACACCGGGGAGCTGTTTTTT